This TCR beta chain came from a study of cytomegalovirus exposure and HLA in healthy donors. Study-wide results and caveats: With later analysis, a missense DCLRE1C variant became linked to TCR beta V- and J-gene trimming.

About this clone: Its antigen is unidentified.

Germline CDR1 reads SGHTA; CDR2 reads FQGTGA. CDR3 length: 14 amino acids. V shed 2 bases and J shed 0 bases, with 5 bases lying between them. This PCR relied on a set of 60 Vbeta primers and 13 Jbeta primers. TCRdb's table, derived via immunoSEQ multiplex PCR, lists solely in-frame clones and lacks some. The table lists 190,000 or so clones, about four fifths of them singletons. The source is a boy aged 2 to 10 in good health and CMV-seronegative. The sequenced material came from PBMCs. The chain links TRBV7-3 to TRBJ2-1; no definite D call. The CDR3 region has the DNA TGTGCCAGCAGCTTAGTAAACTCCTACAATGAGCAGTTCTTC. Residues: CASSLVNSYNEQFF.